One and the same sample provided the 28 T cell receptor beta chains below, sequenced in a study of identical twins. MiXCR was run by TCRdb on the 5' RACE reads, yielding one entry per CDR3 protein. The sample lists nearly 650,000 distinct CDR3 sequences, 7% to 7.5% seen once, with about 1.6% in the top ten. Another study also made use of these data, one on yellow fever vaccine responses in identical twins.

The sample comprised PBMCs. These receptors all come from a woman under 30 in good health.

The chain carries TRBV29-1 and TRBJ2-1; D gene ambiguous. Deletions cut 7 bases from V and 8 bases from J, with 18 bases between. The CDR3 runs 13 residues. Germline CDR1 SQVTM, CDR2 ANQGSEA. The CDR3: CSGQLSARDEQFF. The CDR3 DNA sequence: TGCAGCGGGCAACTATCCGCTCGCGATGAGCAGTTCTTC.

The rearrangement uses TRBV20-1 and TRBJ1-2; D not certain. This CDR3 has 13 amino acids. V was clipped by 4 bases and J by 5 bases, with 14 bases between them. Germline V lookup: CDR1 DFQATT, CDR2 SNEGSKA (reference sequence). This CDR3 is CSAIPIGGYGYTF. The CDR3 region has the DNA TGCAGTGCTATACCGATTGGAGGGTATGGCTACACCTTC.

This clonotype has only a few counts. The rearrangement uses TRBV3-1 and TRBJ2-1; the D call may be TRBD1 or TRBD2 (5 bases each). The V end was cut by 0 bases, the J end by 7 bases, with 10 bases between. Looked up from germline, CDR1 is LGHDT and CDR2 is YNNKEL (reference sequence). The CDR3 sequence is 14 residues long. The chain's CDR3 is CASSQEGRWNEQFF. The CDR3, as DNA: TGTGCCAGCAGCCAAGAGGGACGATGGAATGAGCAGTTCTTC.

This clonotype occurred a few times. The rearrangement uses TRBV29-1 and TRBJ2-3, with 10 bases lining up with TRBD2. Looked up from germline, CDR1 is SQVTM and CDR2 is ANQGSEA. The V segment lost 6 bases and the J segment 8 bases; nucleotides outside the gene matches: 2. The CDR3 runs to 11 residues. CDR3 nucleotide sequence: TGCAGCGTGAGGACTAGCGGTACGCAGTATTTT. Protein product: CSVRTSGTQYF.

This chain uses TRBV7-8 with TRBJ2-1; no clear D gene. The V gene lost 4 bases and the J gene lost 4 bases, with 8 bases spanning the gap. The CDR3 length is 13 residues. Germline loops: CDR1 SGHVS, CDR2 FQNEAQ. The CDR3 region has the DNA TGTGCCAGCAGCTGGGATGCTTACAATGAGCAGTTCTTC. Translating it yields CASSWDAYNEQFF.

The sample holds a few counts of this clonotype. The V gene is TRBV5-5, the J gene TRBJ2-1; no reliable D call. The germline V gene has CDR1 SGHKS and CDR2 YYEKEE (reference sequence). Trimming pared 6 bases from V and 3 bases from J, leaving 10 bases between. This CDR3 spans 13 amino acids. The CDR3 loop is CASNHPDYNEQFF. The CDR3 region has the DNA TGTGCCAGCAACCACCCGGACTACAATGAGCAGTTCTTC.

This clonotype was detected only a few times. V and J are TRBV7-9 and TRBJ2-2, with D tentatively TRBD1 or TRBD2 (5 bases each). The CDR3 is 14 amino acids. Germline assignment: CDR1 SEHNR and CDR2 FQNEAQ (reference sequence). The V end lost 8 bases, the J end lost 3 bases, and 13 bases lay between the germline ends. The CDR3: CASDGDGHTGELFF. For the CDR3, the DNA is TGTGCCAGCGACGGGGACGGTCACACCGGGGAGCTGTTTTTT. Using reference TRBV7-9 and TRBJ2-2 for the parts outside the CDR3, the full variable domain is DTGVSQNPRHKITKRGQNVTFRCDPISEHNRLYWYRQTLGQGPEFLTYFQNEAQLEKSRLLSDRFSAERPKGSFSTLEIQRTEQGDSAMYLCASDGDGHTGELFFGEGSRLTVL.

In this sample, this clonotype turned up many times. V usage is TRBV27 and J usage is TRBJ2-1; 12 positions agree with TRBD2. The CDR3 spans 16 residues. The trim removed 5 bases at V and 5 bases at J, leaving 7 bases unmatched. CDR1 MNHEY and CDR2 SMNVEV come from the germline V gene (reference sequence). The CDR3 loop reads CASSTGLAGLNNEQFF. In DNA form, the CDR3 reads TGTGCCAGCAGTACCGGACTAGCGGGACTGAACAATGAGCAGTTCTTC.

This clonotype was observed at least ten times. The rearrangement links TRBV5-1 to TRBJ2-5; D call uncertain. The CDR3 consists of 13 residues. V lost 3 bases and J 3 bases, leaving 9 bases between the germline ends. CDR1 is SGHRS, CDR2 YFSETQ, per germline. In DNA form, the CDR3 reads TGCGCCAGCAGCTGGATGGTAGAAGAGACCCAGTACTTC. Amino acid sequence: CASSWMVEETQYF.

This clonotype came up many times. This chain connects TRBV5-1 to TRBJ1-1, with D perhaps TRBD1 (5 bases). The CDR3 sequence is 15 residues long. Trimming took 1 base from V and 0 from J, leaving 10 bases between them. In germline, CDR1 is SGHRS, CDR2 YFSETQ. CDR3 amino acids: CASSLKSDMNTEAFF. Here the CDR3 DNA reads TGCGCCAGCAGCTTGAAATCGGACATGAACACTGAAGCTTTCTTT.

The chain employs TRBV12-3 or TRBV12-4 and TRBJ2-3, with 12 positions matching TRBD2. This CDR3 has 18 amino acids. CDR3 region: CTCSLALASGRAGDTQYF. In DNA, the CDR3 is TGTACCTGCAGTTTAGCGCTGGCTAGCGGGAGGGCGGGTGATACGCAGTATTTT.

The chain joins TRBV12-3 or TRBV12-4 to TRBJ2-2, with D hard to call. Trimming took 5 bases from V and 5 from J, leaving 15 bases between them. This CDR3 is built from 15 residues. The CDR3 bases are TGTGCCAGCAGTCCCGATTGGGGTCGGACCGGGGAGCTGTTTTTT. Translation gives CASSPDWGRTGELFF.

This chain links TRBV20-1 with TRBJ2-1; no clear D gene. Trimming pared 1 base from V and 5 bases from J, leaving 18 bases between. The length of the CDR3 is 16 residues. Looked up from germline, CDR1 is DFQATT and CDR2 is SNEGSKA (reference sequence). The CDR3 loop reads CSARGGWIRKDNEQFF. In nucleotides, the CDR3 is TGCAGTGCTAGAGGAGGTTGGATTAGGAAGGACAATGAGCAGTTCTTC.

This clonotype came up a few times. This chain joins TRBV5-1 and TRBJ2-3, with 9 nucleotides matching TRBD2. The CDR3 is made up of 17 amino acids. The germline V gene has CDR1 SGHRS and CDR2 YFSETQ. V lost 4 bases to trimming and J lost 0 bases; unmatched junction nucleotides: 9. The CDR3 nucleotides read TGCGCCAGCAGCAGAGGCGGGAGGGCGTCTAGCACAGATACGCAGTATTTT. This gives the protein CASSRGGRASSTDTQYF.

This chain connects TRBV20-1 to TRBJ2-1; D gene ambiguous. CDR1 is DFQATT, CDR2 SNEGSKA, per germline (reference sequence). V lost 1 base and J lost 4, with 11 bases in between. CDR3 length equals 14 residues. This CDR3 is CSARGVNSYNEQFF. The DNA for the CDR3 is TGCAGTGCTAGAGGGGTAAATTCTTACAATGAGCAGTTCTTC.

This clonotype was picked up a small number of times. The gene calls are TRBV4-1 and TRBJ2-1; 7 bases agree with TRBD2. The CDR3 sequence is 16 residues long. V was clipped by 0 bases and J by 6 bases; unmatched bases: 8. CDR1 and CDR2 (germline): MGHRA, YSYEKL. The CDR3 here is CASSQDTAGWSNEQFF. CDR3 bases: TGCGCCAGCAGCCAAGATACAGCGGGGTGGAGCAATGAGCAGTTCTTC.

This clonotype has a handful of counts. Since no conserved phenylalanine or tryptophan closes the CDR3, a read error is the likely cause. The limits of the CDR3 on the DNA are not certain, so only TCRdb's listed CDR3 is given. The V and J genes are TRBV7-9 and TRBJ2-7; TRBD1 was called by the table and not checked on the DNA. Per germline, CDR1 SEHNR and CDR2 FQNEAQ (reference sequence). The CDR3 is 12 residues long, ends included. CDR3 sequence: CASSEEWDRESL.

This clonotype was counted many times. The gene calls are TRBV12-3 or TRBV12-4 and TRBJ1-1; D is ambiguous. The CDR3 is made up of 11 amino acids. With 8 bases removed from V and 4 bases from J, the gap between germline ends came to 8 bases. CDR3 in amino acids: CASGRLTEAFF. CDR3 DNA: TGTGCCAGCGGCAGGCTCACTGAAGCTTTCTTT.

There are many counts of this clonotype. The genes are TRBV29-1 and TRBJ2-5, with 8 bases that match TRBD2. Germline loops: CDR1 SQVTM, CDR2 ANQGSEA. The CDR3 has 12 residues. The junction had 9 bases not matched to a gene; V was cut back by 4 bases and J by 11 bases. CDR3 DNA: TGCAGCGTTGTGGAGGCGGGAGGTACACAGTACTTC. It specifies CSVVEAGGTQYF.

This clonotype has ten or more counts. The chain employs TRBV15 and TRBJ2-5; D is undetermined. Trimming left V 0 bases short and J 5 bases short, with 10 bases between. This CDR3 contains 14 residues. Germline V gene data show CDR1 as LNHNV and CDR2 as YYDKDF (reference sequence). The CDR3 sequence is CATSRDGRWETQYF. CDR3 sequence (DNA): TGTGCCACCAGCAGAGACGGACGATGGGAGACCCAGTACTTC.

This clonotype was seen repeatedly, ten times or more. Here the CDR3 reads CASSDVSGNIQYF. The CDR3 DNA is TGTGCCAGCAGTGACGTTTCGGGGAACATTCAGTACTTC. V gene TRBV6-4 combines with J gene TRBJ2-4; maybe TRBD2 (5 bases). The V end was cut by 2 bases, the J end by 7 bases, with 9 bases between. The CDR3 loop spans 13 amino acids. CDR1 MRHNA and CDR2 SNTAGT come from the germline V gene.

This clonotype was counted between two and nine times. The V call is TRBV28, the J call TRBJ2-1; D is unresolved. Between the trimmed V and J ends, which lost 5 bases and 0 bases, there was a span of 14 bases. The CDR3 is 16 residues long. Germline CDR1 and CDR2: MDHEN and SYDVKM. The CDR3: CASSQRYPDSYNEQFF. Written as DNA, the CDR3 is TGTGCCAGCAGTCAACGGTACCCTGACTCCTACAATGAGCAGTTCTTC. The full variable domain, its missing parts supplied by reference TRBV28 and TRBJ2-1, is DVKVTQSSRYLVKRTGEKVFLECVQDMDHENMFWYRQDPGLGLRLIYFSYDVKMKEKGDIPEGYSVSREKKERFSLILESASTNQTSMYLCASSQRYPDSYNEQFFGPGTRLTVL.

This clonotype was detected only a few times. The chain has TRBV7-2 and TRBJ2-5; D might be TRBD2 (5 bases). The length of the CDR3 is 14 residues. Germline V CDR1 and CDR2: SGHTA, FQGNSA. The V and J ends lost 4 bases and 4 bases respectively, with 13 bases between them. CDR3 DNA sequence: TGTGCCAGCAGCTCAACTAGGGTGGCAGAGACCCAGTACTTC. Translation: CASSSTRVAETQYF.

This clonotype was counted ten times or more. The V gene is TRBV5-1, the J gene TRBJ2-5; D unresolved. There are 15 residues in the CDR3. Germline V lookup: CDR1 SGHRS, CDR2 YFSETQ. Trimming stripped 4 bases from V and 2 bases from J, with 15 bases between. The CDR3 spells CASSLVAQQQETQYF. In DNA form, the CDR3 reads TGCGCCAGCAGCCTCGTTGCGCAGCAACAAGAGACCCAGTACTTC.

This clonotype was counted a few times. The chain's CDR3 is CASSGERSYEQYF. The CDR3, as DNA: TGTGCCAGCAGCGGGGAACGCTCCTACGAGCAGTACTTC. The rearrangement links TRBV7-9 to TRBJ2-7; no reliable D call. CDR3 length: 13 amino acids. V gave up 5 bases and J gave up 0 bases, with 8 bases separating them. CDR1 and CDR2 (germline): SEHNR, FQNEAQ (reference sequence).

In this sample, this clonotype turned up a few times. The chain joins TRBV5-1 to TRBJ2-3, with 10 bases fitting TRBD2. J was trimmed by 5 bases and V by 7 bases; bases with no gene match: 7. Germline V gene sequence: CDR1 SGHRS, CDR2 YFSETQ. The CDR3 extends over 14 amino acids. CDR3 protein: CASSVAGGIDTQYF. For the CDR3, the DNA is TGCGCCAGCTCCGTAGCGGGAGGAATAGATACGCAGTATTTT.

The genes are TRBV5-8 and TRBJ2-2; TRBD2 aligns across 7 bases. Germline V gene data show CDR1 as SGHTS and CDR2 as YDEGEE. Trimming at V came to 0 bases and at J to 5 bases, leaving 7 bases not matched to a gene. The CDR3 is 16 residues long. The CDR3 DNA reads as TGTGCCAGCAGCTTGGGGACTAGAAAAAGTACCGGGGAGCTGTTTTTT. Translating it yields CASSLGTRKSTGELFF.

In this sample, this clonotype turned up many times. CDR3 in amino acids: CASSLDLRHEQYF. CDR3 nucleotides: TGTGCCAGCAGCTTAGACCTACGCCACGAGCAGTACTTC. The J gene is TRBJ2-7, the V gene TRBV7-9; unclear D gene. CDR1 and CDR2 from the germline V gene are SEHNR and FQNEAQ (reference sequence). V gave up 1 base and J gave up 5 bases, with 9 bases separating them. The CDR3 covers 13 residues. Full variable domain (outside the CDR3, taken from reference TRBV7-9 and TRBJ2-7): DTGVSQNPRHKITKRGQNVTFRCDPISEHNRLYWYRQTLGQGPEFLTYFQNEAQLEKSRLLSDRFSAERPKGSFSTLEIQRTEQGDSAMYLCASSLDLRHEQYFGPGTRLTVT.